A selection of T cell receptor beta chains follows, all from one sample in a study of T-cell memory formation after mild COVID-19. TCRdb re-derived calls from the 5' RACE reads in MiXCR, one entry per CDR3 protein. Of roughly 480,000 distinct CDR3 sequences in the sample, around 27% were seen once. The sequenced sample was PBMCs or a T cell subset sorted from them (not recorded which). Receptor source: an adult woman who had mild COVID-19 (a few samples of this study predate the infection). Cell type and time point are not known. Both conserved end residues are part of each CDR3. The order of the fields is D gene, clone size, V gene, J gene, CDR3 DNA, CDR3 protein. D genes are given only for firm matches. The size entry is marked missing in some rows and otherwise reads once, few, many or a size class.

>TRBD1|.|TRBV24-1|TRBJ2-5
TGTGCCACCAGTGATTCCGGGACAGGGGGCGAAGAGACCCAGTACTTC
CATSDSGTGGEETQYF
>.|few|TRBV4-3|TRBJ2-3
TGCGCCAGCAGCCCGGGACACAACACAGATACGCAGTATTTT
CASSPGHNTDTQYF
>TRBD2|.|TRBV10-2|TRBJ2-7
TGCGCCAGCAGTGAGACTAGCGGCTACGAGCAGTACTTC
CASSETSGYEQYF
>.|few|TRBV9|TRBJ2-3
TGTGCCAGCAGCCGTCCGAGCAGTACGCAGTATTTT
CASSRPSSTQYF
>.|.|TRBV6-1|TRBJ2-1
TGTGCCAGCAGTGAAAGTGAGGTGCTTGAGCAGTTCTTC
CASSESEVLEQFF
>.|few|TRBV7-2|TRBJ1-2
TGTGCCAGCAGCAGACAGGCGAGCTATGGCTACACCTTC
CASSRQASYGYTF
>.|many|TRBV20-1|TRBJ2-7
TGCAGTGCTACAAAGACAGGCGTCTCCTACGAGCAGTACTTC
CSATKTGVSYEQYF
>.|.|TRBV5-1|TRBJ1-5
TGCGCCAGCAGCCCTCTGGGATATAGCAATCAGCCCCAGCATTTT
CASSPLGYSNQPQHF
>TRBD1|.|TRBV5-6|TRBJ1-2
TGTGCCAGCAACAACAGGGGAAACTATGGCTACACCTTC
CASNNRGNYGYTF
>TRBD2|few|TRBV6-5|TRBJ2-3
TGTGCCAGCAGGGACGGGACTAGCGGGAAGGATACGCAGTATTTT
CASRDGTSGKDTQYF
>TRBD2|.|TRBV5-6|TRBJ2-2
TGTGCCAGCAGCAATAGCGGGCTCACCGGGGAGCTGTTTTTT
CASSNSGLTGELFF
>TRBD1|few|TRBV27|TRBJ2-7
TGTGCCAGCAGTGCCGCAGGGGGCACTTACGAGCAGTACTTC
CASSAAGGTYEQYF
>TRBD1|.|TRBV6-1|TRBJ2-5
TGTGCCAGCAGAGCCACAGGGGCGGCAGGAGAGACCCAGTACTTC
CASRATGAAGETQYF
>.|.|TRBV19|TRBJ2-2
TGTGCCAGTAGTATAGAGGGGACAAGAAGAGGGGAGCTGTTTTTT
CASSIEGTRRGELFF
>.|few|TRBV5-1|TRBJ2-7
TGCGCCAGCAGCCCGTATCAGGGTTCGGACGAGCAGTACTTC
CASSPYQGSDEQYF
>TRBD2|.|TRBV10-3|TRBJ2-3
TGTGCCACCCTGAGCGGGAGTGAGACAGATACGCAGTATTTT
CATLSGSETDTQYF
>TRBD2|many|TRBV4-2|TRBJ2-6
TGTGCCAGCAGCCAAGATCCGCGGGGGGCTGCTGGGGCCAACGTCCTGACTTTC
CASSQDPRGAAGANVLTF
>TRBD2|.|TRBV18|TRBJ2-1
TGTGCCAGCTCACCAAGGCCAGCGGGAGGGCCGGATGAGCAGTTCTTC
CASSPRPAGGPDEQFF
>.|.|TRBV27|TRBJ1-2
TGTGCCGCCGGTGGCGGGGTGGCTGGAAGCTATGGCTACACCTTC
CAAGGGVAGSYGYTF
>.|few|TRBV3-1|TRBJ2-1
TGTGCCAGCAGCCAAGAGACAAGTGCGGGTGAGCAGTTCTTC
CASSQETSAGEQFF
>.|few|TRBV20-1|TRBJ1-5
TGCAGTGCTAGTGGGGGAGAGGTCACCAATCAGCCCCAGCATTTT
CSASGGEVTNQPQHF
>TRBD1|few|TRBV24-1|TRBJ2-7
TGTGCCACCAGGGGACAGGGGGCGAGCGACGAGCAGTACTTC
CATRGQGASDEQYF
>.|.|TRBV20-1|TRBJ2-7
TGCAGTGCTCCCCGCGCCTCGAACCCCTACGAGCAGTACTTC
CSAPRASNPYEQYF
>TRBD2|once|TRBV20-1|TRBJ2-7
TGCAGTGCTAGGGACAGAGCAAACGTAGCGGGAGGTCTGTGGGAGCAGTACTTC
CSARDRANVAGGLWEQYF
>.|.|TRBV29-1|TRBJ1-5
TGCAGCGTTGAAAGCCCCAATCAGCCCCAGCATTTT
CSVESPNQPQHF
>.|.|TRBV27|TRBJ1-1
TGTGCCAGCAGTATCCTTCCTCAGGTCACTGAAGCTTTCTTT
CASSILPQVTEAFF
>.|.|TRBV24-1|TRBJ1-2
TGTGCCACCAGGGGAGACGACGACTATGGCTACACCTTC
CATRGDDDYGYTF
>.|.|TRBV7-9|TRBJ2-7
TGTGCCAGCAGCCCCGGACAGCTAGTCTACGAGCAGTACTTC
CASSPGQLVYEQYF
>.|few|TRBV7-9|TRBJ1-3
TGTGCCAGCATTGACCGGGGAACTGGAAACACCATATATTTT
CASIDRGTGNTIYF
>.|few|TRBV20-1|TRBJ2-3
TGCAGTGCTAAAGTGGGGCTTGGCACAGATACGCAGTATTTT
CSAKVGLGTDTQYF
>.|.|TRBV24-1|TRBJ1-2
TGTGCCACCAGCCCGGGCTATGGCTACACCTTC
CATSPGYGYTF
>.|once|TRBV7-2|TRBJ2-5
TGTGCCAGCAGCTTGTACGGCGTTGGGGCAGAGACCCAGTACTTC
CASSLYGVGAETQYF
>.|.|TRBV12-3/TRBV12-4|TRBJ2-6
TGTGCCAGCAGTGGGCAGTGGGCCTACGGGGCCAACGTCCTGACTTTC
CASSGQWAYGANVLTF
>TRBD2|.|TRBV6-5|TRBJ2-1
TGTGCCAGCAGTTACTCGATCTCGGTCACCGGGGGGGAGCAGTTCTTC
CASSYSISVTGGEQFF
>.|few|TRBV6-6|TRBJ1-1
TGTGCCAGCAGTCAAGCCAAACAGGGTGAAGCTTTCTTT
CASSQAKQGEAFF
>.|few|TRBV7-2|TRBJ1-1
TGTGCCAGCAGCTGGGGGGTGCCGGCTACTGAAGCTTTCTTT
CASSWGVPATEAFF
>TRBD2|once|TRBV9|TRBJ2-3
TGTGCCAGCAGCGTAGAGTTGCGGGAGGCCCGCACAGATACGCAGTATTTT
CASSVELREARTDTQYF
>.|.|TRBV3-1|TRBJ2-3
TGTGCCAGCAGCCAAGAATCACGCGGGGCGCAGTATTTT
CASSQESRGAQYF
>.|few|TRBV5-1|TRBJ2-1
TGCGCCAGCAGCTCGAGCTTTTATTCTGACTACAATGAGCAGTTCTTC
CASSSSFYSDYNEQFF
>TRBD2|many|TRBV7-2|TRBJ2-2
TGTGCCAGACCCCGGGGGGGTTCGAACACCGGGGAGCTGTTTTTT
CARPRGGSNTGELFF
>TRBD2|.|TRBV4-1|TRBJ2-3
TGCGCCAGCAGCGGGAGCGGGGGGCGCACAGATACGCAGTATTTT
CASSGSGGRTDTQYF
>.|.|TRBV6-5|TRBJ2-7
TGTGCCAGCAGTTACCATATGGAATCCTACGAGCAGTACTTC
CASSYHMESYEQYF
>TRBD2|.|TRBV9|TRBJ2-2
TGTGCCAGCAGCGTCCCTCCGTCGGGGAGGGCCGGGGAGCTGTTTTTT
CASSVPPSGRAGELFF